This entry features one T cell receptor (beta chain) sequence. No cognate antigen has been identified for it. No quality values exist for individual bases; no much larger clone is one base distant. The sample contains more than one DNA sequence encoding this CDR3. The collaborating institutions used their own protocols to collect whole blood in K2EDTA tubes. Collaborator samples were shipped for TCRbeta analysis as frozen whole blood, isolated PBMCs, or DNA extracted from either sample type. This record comes from a study of blood T cell repertoires in COVID-19 (dated by TCRdb to about 2020). About the study as a whole: The collaborator samples originated in the United States, Italy and Spain and spanned the acute and convalescent phases of COVID-19. The prospective study material was composed of cDNA or gDNA derived from T cells, B-cell-depleted T cells, or PBMCs. Subjects who had been exposed to COVID-19, were actively infected with it, or had recovered from it provided the deeply sampled blood TCRbeta repertoires that made up the dataset. The repertoires were made available in a free public database intended to serve as a resource for research on the immune response to SARS-CoV-2. The samples were drawn from two sources: the first 160 participants of the ongoing ImmuneRACE study, and 1,254 subjects contributed by 6 global collaborators. The sample metadata nearly always contained a de-identified subject ID, COVID-19 status, age in years and sex. HLA class I and class II types, where available, came from metadata supplied by the sample provider rather than from assay-based typing. What the authors observed across the whole study: The quantity of clinical and demographic metadata differed by source and by participant and was supplied without curation.

V is shortened by 4 bases, J by 5 bases, and the region joining them spans 8 bases. As encoded in the germline V gene, CDR1 is MDHEN while CDR2 is SYDVKM. The cysteine opens and the phenylalanine closes a CDR3 of 12 amino acids. CDR3 DNA only is kept here, 36 bases in frame from base 1. TCRbeta CDR3 regions were amplified from genomic DNA by means of the immunoSEQ Assay, a bias-controlled multiplex PCR. The authors' pipeline ran thus. Within the assay, amplification of reference gene primers was used to estimate how many nucleated cells each sample contained. Sequence reads were collapsed and filtered to measure the absolute abundance of every unique TCRbeta CDR3 rearrangement. For each sample, productive Simpson clonality was calculated by taking the square root of Simpson's diversity index across productive rearrangements. TCRdb took over this immuneACCESS table, retaining in-frame rearrangements with V and J assigned. Such tables are incomplete; in checked studies, under half of the missing clones stem from an unresolved V gene, and the remainder is unexplained. The V and J calls and the clone size are those of that table, but D and trimming were determined from the DNA. The sample table shows around 120,000 clones, and around 86% are seen once. The ten largest clones capture 25% to 30% of the sample.

The sequence links TRBV28 to TRBJ1-2; a tentative D call is TRBD1 (6 bases match). This TCR derives from a woman in her 70s with acute or convalescent COVID-19. The sequenced material came from peripheral blood. In nucleotides, the sequence is TGTGCCAGCAGTTCCCAGGGGTATGGCTACACCTTC. It translates to CASSSQGYGYTF.